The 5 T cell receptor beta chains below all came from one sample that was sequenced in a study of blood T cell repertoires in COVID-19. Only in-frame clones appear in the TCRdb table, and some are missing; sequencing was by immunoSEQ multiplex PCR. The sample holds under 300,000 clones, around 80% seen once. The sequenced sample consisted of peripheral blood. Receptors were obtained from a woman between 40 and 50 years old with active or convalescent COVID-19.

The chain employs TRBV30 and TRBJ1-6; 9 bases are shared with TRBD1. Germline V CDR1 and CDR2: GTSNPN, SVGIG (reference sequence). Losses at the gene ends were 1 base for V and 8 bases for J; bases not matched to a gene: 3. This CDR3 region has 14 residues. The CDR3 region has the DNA TGTGCCTGGAGTGGAGGGACAGGGCATTCACCCCTCCACTTT. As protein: CAWSGGTGHSPLHF. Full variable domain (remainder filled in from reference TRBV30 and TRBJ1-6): SQTIHQWPATLVQPVGSPLSLECTVEGTSNPNLYWYRQAAGRGLQLLFYSVGIGQISSEVPQNLSASRPQDRQFILSSKKLLLSDSGFYLCAWSGGTGHSPLHFGNGTRLTVT.

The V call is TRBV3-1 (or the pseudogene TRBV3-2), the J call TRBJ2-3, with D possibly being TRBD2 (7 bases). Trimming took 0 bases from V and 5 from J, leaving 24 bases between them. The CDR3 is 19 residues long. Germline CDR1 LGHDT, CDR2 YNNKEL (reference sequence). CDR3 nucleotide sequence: TGTGCCAGCAGCCAAGAAGATCTTAGCGCGGGGGCCGCCCTAGATACGCAGTATTTT. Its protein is CASSQEDLSAGAALDTQYF.

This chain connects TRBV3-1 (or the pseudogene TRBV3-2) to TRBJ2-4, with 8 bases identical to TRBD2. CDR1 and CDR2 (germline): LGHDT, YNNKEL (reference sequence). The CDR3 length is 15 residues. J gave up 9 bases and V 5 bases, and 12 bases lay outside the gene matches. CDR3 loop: CASSVKGLAYGIQYF. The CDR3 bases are TGTGCCAGCAGCGTAAAAGGACTAGCTTACGGCATTCAGTACTTC.

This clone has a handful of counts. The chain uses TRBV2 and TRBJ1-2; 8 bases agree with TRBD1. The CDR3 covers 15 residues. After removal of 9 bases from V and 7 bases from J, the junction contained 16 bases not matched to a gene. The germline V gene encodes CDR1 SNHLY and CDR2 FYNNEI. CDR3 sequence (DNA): TGTGCCAGAGTCGACAGTACGCAGGGGGCGAGTGGCTACACCTTC. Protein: CARVDSTQGASGYTF.

The CDR3 nucleotides read TGTGCCAGCAGTGAGGGACAGGTCTACAATGAAAAACTGTTTTTT. It encodes CASSEGQVYNEKLFF. This chain links TRBV6-1 with TRBJ1-4, with TRBD1 identical over 8 bases. V lost 3 bases to trimming and J lost 5 bases; unmatched junction nucleotides: 5. Per the germline V gene, CDR1 is MNHNS and CDR2 is SASEGT. CDR3 size: 15 residues.